This T cell receptor (beta chain) was identified during a study of TIL therapy for anti-PD-1-resistant metastatic lung cancer. Study-wide background: Progressing patients received lymphodepletion, expanded TIL infusion and IL-2. Half of patients were current or former smokers. By whole-exome sequencing, median non-synonymous tumor mutation burden was roughly 1.6 mutations per megabase. Points from the study as a whole: Infused TIL clonotypes partially replaced the baseline blood repertoire, then decayed over months.

Notes on this clone: What it binds is not known.

This was the immunoSEQ v3 assay. Sequencing was performed with immunoSEQ multiplex PCR; in TCRdb, only in-frame clones are kept and a portion is missing. This table holds tens of thousands of clones, about 86% found once. Germline CDR1 reads SGDLS; CDR2 reads YYNGEE. The CDR3 loop spans 14 amino acids. V was shortened by 2 bases and J by 1 base, with 9 bases between the two germline ends. Time point in this sample: pre-treatment sample, taken before nivolumab and TIL therapy. The sequence came from a person aged 25 to 80 with non-small cell lung cancer. The material was blood, obtained at baseline. The gene calls are TRBV9 and TRBJ2-5, with D possibly matching TRBD2 (7 bases). The CDR3 spells CASSVGGAQETQYF. The CDR3 DNA reads as TGTGCCAGCAGCGTGGGGGGGGCCCAAGAGACCCAGTACTTC.